The 15 T cell receptor beta chains reported below all come from one sample, sequenced in a study of OX40 agonist ivuxolimab in advanced cancers. Profiling relied on immunoSEQ multiplex PCR, and the TCRdb table lists in-frame clones only, not all of them. The table shows over 75,000 clones, with about 90% occurring only once. This specimen consisted of CD4+ or CD8+ T cells sorted from blood, obtained in a trial of the OX40 agonist ivuxolimab. These TCRs come from an adult with an advanced solid tumor such as melanoma, head and neck, liver or kidney cancer.

This chain connects TRBV9 to TRBJ2-3, with 11 bases identical to TRBD2. The CDR3 is made up of 14 amino acids. Germline lookup yields CDR1 SGDLS and CDR2 YYNGEE. J gave up 6 bases and V 0 bases, and 0 bases lay outside the gene matches. The CDR3 nucleotides are TGTGCCAGCAGCGTAGGACTAGCGGGGGATACGCAGTATTTT. Translating gives CASSVGLAGDTQYF.

V gene TRBV19 combines with J gene TRBJ2-1; 7 nucleotides match TRBD2. The ends lost 5 bases at V and 8 bases at J; junction bases unmatched: 21. Germline V gene lookup returns CDR1 LNHDA and CDR2 SQIVND (reference sequence). This CDR3 region has 18 residues. The CDR3 nucleotides are TGTGCCAGTAGTGCTTCCCCCCGACTAGCTCCTCCTTACGATGAGCAGTTCTTC. Encoded protein: CASSASPRLAPPYDEQFF.

This clone was seen once. The chain carries TRBV7-6 and TRBJ1-1; D is unresolved. From germline, CDR1 is SGHVS and CDR2 FNYEAQ. The CDR3 spans 14 residues. Trimming stripped 1 base from V and 3 bases from J, with 9 bases between. The CDR3 DNA reads as TGTGCCAGCAGCTTAGTGGCAGAGCACACTGAAGCTTTCTTT. Translation gives CASSLVAEHTEAFF.

The chain couples TRBV30 to TRBJ1-1; 7 bases match TRBD1. The trim removed 8 bases at V and 0 bases at J, leaving 6 bases unmatched. There are 13 residues in the CDR3. The V gene's germline CDR1 is GTSNPN and CDR2 SVGIG (reference sequence). The CDR3 bases are TGTGCCGTAGACAGGGAGATGAACACTGAAGCTTTCTTT. This encodes CAVDREMNTEAFF.

The V gene is TRBV7-8, the J gene TRBJ2-1; 8 bases match TRBD1. Germline CDR1 and CDR2: SGHVS and FQNEAQ. This CDR3 is 13 amino acids long. The trim removed 8 bases at V and 1 base at J, leaving 1 base unmatched. The CDR3 region is CASRQGSYNEQFF. CDR3 nucleotides: TGTGCCAGCCGACAGGGGTCCTACAATGAGCAGTTCTTC.

The rearrangement links TRBV29-1 to TRBJ2-1, with 9 bases lining up with TRBD2. The trim removed 6 bases at V and 7 bases at J, leaving 10 bases unmatched. The CDR3 is 14 residues long. Germline assignment: CDR1 SQVTM and CDR2 ANQGSEA. CDR3 loop: CSVVSGSGWNEQFF. Written as DNA, the CDR3 is TGCAGCGTAGTTAGCGGGAGCGGCTGGAATGAGCAGTTCTTC.

The J gene is TRBJ2-1, the V gene TRBV19; D unclear. V was cut by 7 bases and J by 6 bases, with 16 bases left in between. This CDR3 is built from 14 residues. The germline V gene encodes CDR1 LNHDA and CDR2 SQIVND (reference sequence). CDR3 sequence reads: CASKGSGEPNEQFF. CDR3 DNA: TGTGCCAGTAAGGGCTCCGGCGAACCCAATGAGCAGTTCTTC.

The rearrangement links TRBV2 to TRBJ1-4, with no clear D. This CDR3 contains 12 residues. Germline CDR1 and CDR2: SNHLY and FYNNEI. The DNA of the CDR3 is TGTGTTTCGTTATCAACTAATGAAAAACTGTTTTTT. Translating it yields CVSLSTNEKLFF.

CDR3: CASSYHRTNEQFF. In nucleotides, the CDR3 is TGTGCCAGCAGTTACCACAGAACGAATGAGCAGTTCTTC. V is TRBV6-5 and J is TRBJ2-1; D is unclear. This CDR3 has 13 residues. Trimming took off 2 bases at V and 7 bases at J, with 9 bases between the two ends. Germline V gene sequence: CDR1 MNHEY, CDR2 SVGAGI.

This chain joins TRBV7-2 and TRBJ2-7; D call uncertain. The CDR3 runs to 13 residues. Between the trimmed V and J ends, which lost 8 bases and 4 bases, there was a span of 15 bases. Germline lookup yields CDR1 SGHTA and CDR2 FQGNSA. As DNA, the CDR3 is TGTGCCAGCGGATTAGACTGGATATACGAGCAGTACTTC. It specifies CASGLDWIYEQYF.

The gene calls are TRBV7-6 and TRBJ2-2; TRBD2 might be the D (5 bases). The V gene lost 5 bases and the J gene lost 6 bases, with 10 bases spanning the gap. Germline V lookup: CDR1 SGHVS, CDR2 FNYEAQ. This CDR3 contains 13 residues. CDR3 protein: CASSTNGAGELFF. The CDR3 DNA sequence: TGTGCCAGCAGCACAAACGGGGCCGGGGAGCTGTTTTTT. Full variable domain (missing parts from reference TRBV7-6 and TRBJ2-2): GAGVSQSPRYKVTKRGQDVALRCDPISGHVSLYWYRQALGQGPEFLTYFNYEAQQDKSGLPNDRFSAERPEGSISTLTIQRTEQRDSAMYRCASSTNGAGELFFGEGSRLTVL.

The chain is built from TRBV5-4 and TRBJ1-1, with no clear D. The CDR3 spans 15 residues. Germline loops: CDR1 SGHNT, CDR2 YYREEE (reference sequence). Trimming removed 4 bases at V and 0 bases at J, with 13 bases between. This CDR3 reads CASSPLEGMNTEAFF. In DNA form, the CDR3 reads TGTGCCAGCAGCCCATTAGAGGGAATGAACACTGAAGCTTTCTTT.

V and J are TRBV11-2 and TRBJ1-2; no firm D call. V was trimmed by 5 bases and J by 3 bases, leaving 19 bases between them. Germline CDR1 reads SGHAT; CDR2 reads FQNNGV. The CDR3 covers 16 residues. The DNA of the CDR3 is TGTGCCAGCAGCCCCTTGACTCCCGGGGTTTACTATGGCTACACCTTC. Amino acid sequence: CASSPLTPGVYYGYTF.

The chain recombines TRBV28 with TRBJ2-7, with D hard to call. The CDR3 runs to 14 residues. Germline V gene lookup returns CDR1 MDHEN and CDR2 SYDVKM. Trimming removed 7 bases at V and 0 bases at J, with 13 bases between. Here the CDR3 reads CASNLRWSSYEQYF. CDR3 in DNA: TGTGCCAGCAATCTACGGTGGAGCTCCTACGAGCAGTACTTC.

This clone was counted a single time. The chain uses TRBV7-9 and TRBJ1-1; 8 positions match TRBD1. Germline assignment: CDR1 SEHNR and CDR2 FQNEAQ (reference sequence). The V gene end was trimmed by 4 bases and the J gene end by 4 bases; junction bases not matched to a gene: 8. The CDR3 extends over 15 amino acids. DNA of the CDR3: TGTGCCAGCAGCTCAGTAGAAACAGGGGGCACTGAAGCTTTCTTT. It codes for CASSSVETGGTEAFF.